What follows are 28 T cell receptor beta chains derived from one specimen sequenced in a study of blood T cell repertoires in COVID-19. Repertoires were generated with immunoSEQ multiplex PCR, while TCRdb's copy carries only in-frame clones and drops some. This sample yields 300,000 to 400,000 clones, of which roughly 90% are seen a single time; 3.9% belongs to the top ten. Source material: PBMCs or T cells enriched from blood (not recorded which). The receptors derive from a woman aged 30 to 39 who had been exposed to COVID-19.

This rearrangement joins TRBV7-7 to TRBJ2-1, with TRBD1 matching over 10 bases. V lost 5 bases, J lost 8 bases, and 6 bases stayed unmatched. The germline V gene has CDR1 SSHAT and CDR2 FNYEAQ (reference sequence). This CDR3 is 14 amino acids long. The DNA of the CDR3 is TGTGCCAGCAGCCGGGACAGGGGTAGCGATGAGCAGTTCTTC. This sequence encodes CASSRDRGSDEQFF.

V is TRBV29-1 and J is TRBJ2-3; no definite D call. Trimming removed 7 bases from V and 2 bases from J, with 13 bases in between. This CDR3 is 13 amino acids long. Germline V gene sequence: CDR1 SQVTM, CDR2 ANQGSEA. The CDR3 nucleotides read TGCAGCGGCCGTGGCAGGTACACAGATACGCAGTATTTT. This codes for CSGRGRYTDTQYF.

The chain combines TRBV5-6 with TRBJ2-2; D is ambiguous. The ends were cut back, 2 bases at V and 5 bases at J, with 7 bases in the middle. The CDR3 is made up of 13 amino acids. CDR1 is SGHDT, CDR2 YYEEEE, per germline. CDR3 coding DNA: TGTGCCAGCAGCTTCGGTTGGACCGGGGAGCTGTTTTTT. Translation: CASSFGWTGELFF.

This sequence joins TRBV7-9 and TRBJ2-2, with 10 bases fitting TRBD2. After removal of 3 bases from V and 6 bases from J, the junction contained 4 bases not matched to a gene. This CDR3 has 15 residues. In germline, CDR1 is SEHNR, CDR2 FQNEAQ (reference sequence). The CDR3 sequence is CASSFLAGVAGELFF. DNA for the CDR3: TGTGCCAGCAGCTTCCTAGCGGGGGTCGCCGGGGAGCTGTTTTTT.

The gene calls are TRBV18 and TRBJ1-3; D gene uncertain. From germline, CDR1 is KGHSH and CDR2 LQKENI. This CDR3 has 16 residues. Trimming pared 3 bases from V and 0 bases from J, leaving 12 bases between. CDR3 in DNA: TGTGCCAGCTCACCTCCGGGGAAACGCTCTGGAAACACCATATATTTT. This gives the protein CASSPPGKRSGNTIYF. Full variable domain (missing parts from reference TRBV18 and TRBJ1-3): NAGVMQNPRHLVRRRGQEARLRCSPMKGHSHVYWYRQLPEEGLKFMVYLQKENIIDESGMPKERFSAEFPKEGPSILRIQQVVRGDSAAYFCASSPPGKRSGNTIYFGEGSWLTVV.

This sequence joins TRBV11-1 and TRBJ2-5; D is possibly TRBD1 (6 bases). The ends were cut back, 6 bases at V and 5 bases at J, with 19 bases in the middle. Germline CDR1 SGHAT, CDR2 FQDESV (reference sequence). The CDR3 has 15 amino acids. CDR3 in amino acids: CASRLSNTGKETQYF. CDR3 coding DNA: TGTGCCAGCAGGCTGTCCAATACAGGGAAGGAGACCCAGTACTTC.

This rearrangement joins TRBV28 to TRBJ1-1; D call uncertain. Germline lookup yields CDR1 MDHEN and CDR2 SYDVKM. The V end lost 4 bases, the J end lost 5 bases, and 8 bases lay between the germline ends. The CDR3 has 12 amino acids. The DNA of the CDR3 is TGTGCCAGCAGTTCCCGTCAGACTGAAGCTTTCTTT. Its translation: CASSSRQTEAFF.

This clone showed up just a few times. The V and J genes are TRBV7-2 and TRBJ1-6; the match to TRBD1 covers 7 bases. Germline values: CDR1 SGHTA, CDR2 FQGNSA. The CDR3 spans 15 residues. V lost 5 bases to trimming and J lost 2 bases; unmatched junction nucleotides: 3. The CDR3 DNA sequence: TGTGCCAGCAGCCCGACAGGGACCTATAATTCACCCCTCCACTTT. This codes for CASSPTGTYNSPLHF.

A single count supports this clone. The chain links TRBV2 to TRBJ2-1; TRBD2 matches at 9 bases. Trimming took 6 bases from V and 16 from J; bases not matched to a gene: 16. The CDR3 runs 14 residues. The germline gives CDR1 SNHLY, CDR2 FYNNEI. In DNA, the CDR3 is TGTGCCAGCAGGGCTGGGAAGGCGGGGGGGTATTATTTCTTC. Residues: CASRAGKAGGYYFF.

The chain recombines TRBV7-6 with TRBJ1-6; D is unclear. The length of the CDR3 is 14 residues. The V and J ends lost 2 bases and 5 bases respectively, with 7 bases between them. In germline, CDR1 is SGHVS, CDR2 FNYEAQ. The CDR3 loop is CASSLSRDNSPLHF. Here the CDR3 DNA reads TGTGCCAGCAGCTTATCTAGAGATAATTCACCCCTCCACTTT.

The chain carries TRBV6-5 and TRBJ1-2, with TRBD1 identical over 7 bases. V lost 4 bases, J lost 4 bases, and 9 bases stayed unmatched. The CDR3 sequence is 15 residues long. Germline CDR1 reads MNHEY; CDR2 reads SVGAGI. This chain's CDR3 is CASSSTGVQGYGYTF. In DNA, the CDR3 is TGTGCCAGCAGTTCCACAGGGGTGCAAGGCTATGGCTACACCTTC.

The chain carries TRBV19 and TRBJ2-3; maybe TRBD2 (6 bases). This CDR3 is 19 amino acids long. CDR1 and CDR2 (germline): LNHDA, SQIVND (reference sequence). The ends were cut back, 0 bases at V and 2 bases at J, with 21 bases in the middle. The CDR3 here is CASSIDRLFGGGFTDTQYF. As DNA, the CDR3 is TGTGCCAGTAGTATAGATCGACTATTTGGAGGAGGGTTCACAGATACGCAGTATTTT.

CDR3 sequence (DNA): TGCGCCAGCAGGGGTAGCGGGAACGAGCAGTACTTC. It codes for CASRGSGNEQYF. V gene TRBV5-1 combines with J gene TRBJ2-7; the match to TRBD2 covers 8 bases. The CDR3 spans 12 residues. With 5 bases clipped from V and 5 bases from J, the junction kept 3 bases outside the gene matches. Looked up from germline, CDR1 is SGHRS and CDR2 is YFSETQ.

The DNA for the CDR3 is TGTGCCTGGAGCAGGGACAGGTTGACCGGGGAGCTGTTTTTT. Translated, it gives CAWSRDRLTGELFF. The chain carries TRBV30 and TRBJ2-2; 8 bases agree with TRBD1. Trimming removed 3 bases from V and 5 bases from J; junction bases left unmatched: 5. CDR3 size: 14 residues. Germline lookup yields CDR1 GTSNPN and CDR2 SVGIG (reference sequence).

The chain combines TRBV9 with TRBJ2-7, with a tentative D call TRBD2 (7 bases). From germline, CDR1 is SGDLS and CDR2 YYNGEE. The CDR3 contains 15 residues. V lost 1 base, J lost 3 bases, and 14 bases lay in between. The CDR3 nucleotides are TGTGCCAGCAGCGTATCCGCAGGGGAGGGCTACGAGCAGTACTTC. It yields the protein CASSVSAGEGYEQYF.

The CDR3 region is CASQDRGRSGANVLTF. The DNA of the CDR3 is TGTGCCTCGCAGGACAGGGGGCGCTCTGGGGCCAACGTCCTGACTTTC. The rearrangement links TRBV19 to TRBJ2-6; 11 bases line up with TRBD1. The J segment lost 0 bases and the V segment lost 11 bases, leaving 6 bases of the junction unmatched. Germline values: CDR1 LNHDA, CDR2 SQIVND (reference sequence). The CDR3 totals 16 residues.

CDR3 nucleotides: TGTGCCAGCAGTTACTCGAAGGCGGATGGAAACACCATATATTTT. Translation gives CASSYSKADGNTIYF. The V gene is TRBV6-5, the J gene TRBJ1-3; D not certain. The CDR3 is 15 residues long. From germline, CDR1 is MNHEY and CDR2 SVGAGI. V lost 0 bases to trimming and J lost 3 bases, with 9 bases between them.

The gene calls are TRBV2 and TRBJ2-7; D is possibly TRBD1 (5 bases). V was shortened by 4 bases and J by 0 bases, with 10 bases between the two germline ends. Looked up from germline, CDR1 is SNHLY and CDR2 is FYNNEI. CDR3 size: 14 residues. The DNA for the CDR3 is TGTGCCAGCAGTGCACAGGAAAGCTCCTACGAGCAGTACTTC. Translated, it gives CASSAQESSYEQYF.

This clone has a single count. V is TRBV4-1 and J is TRBJ2-4, with D perhaps TRBD1 (5 bases). Germline CDR1 MGHRA, CDR2 YSYEKL. The CDR3 contains 20 residues. Trimming left V 2 bases short and J 0 bases short, with 23 bases between. CDR3 DNA sequence: TGCGCCAGCAGCCAATTCACGCAAAATACAGGCCCCTTAGCCAAAAACATTCAGTACTTC. This encodes CASSQFTQNTGPLAKNIQYF.

The chain joins TRBV19 to TRBJ2-7; the D gene is possibly TRBD1 (5 bases). Trimming took off 1 base at V and 3 bases at J, with 10 bases between the two ends. This CDR3 has 14 amino acids. CDR1 is LNHDA, CDR2 SQIVND, per germline (reference sequence). DNA for the CDR3: TGTGCCAGTAGTATAGGTGGCAGGGACTACGAGCAGTACTTC. Amino acids: CASSIGGRDYEQYF.

J is TRBJ1-2 and V is TRBV6-5; 9 positions agree with TRBD1. Germline lookup yields CDR1 MNHEY and CDR2 SVGAGI. Losses at the gene ends were 5 bases for V and 6 bases for J; bases not matched to a gene: 4. The CDR3 extends over 13 amino acids. The CDR3 protein is CASSKTGGHGYTF. The CDR3, as DNA: TGTGCCAGCAGTAAAACAGGGGGCCATGGCTACACCTTC.

The chain employs TRBV7-3 and TRBJ1-2; 9 bases fit TRBD1. The CDR3 has 13 amino acids. J lost 8 bases, V lost 1 base, and 2 bases had no gene match. From germline, CDR1 is SGHTA and CDR2 FQGTGA. DNA of the CDR3: TGTGCCAGCAGCTTAAGCACAGGGGGCGGCTACACCTTC. Its translation: CASSLSTGGGYTF.

This clone was recorded a few times. The chain joins TRBV6-5 to TRBJ1-2; TRBD1 might be the D (6 bases). CDR1 and CDR2 (germline): MNHEY, SVGAGI. Trimming stripped 6 bases from V and 1 base from J, with 15 bases between. This CDR3 is 15 amino acids long. The CDR3 here is CASRPQGTYNYGYTF. As DNA, the CDR3 is TGTGCCAGCAGACCACAGGGAACCTATAACTATGGCTACACCTTC.

The V and J genes are TRBV3-1 (or the pseudogene TRBV3-2) and TRBJ1-2; tentatively, D is TRBD1 (5 bases). V lost 1 base and J lost 7, with 19 bases in between. This CDR3 contains 16 residues. CDR1 is LGHDT and CDR2 is YNNKEL in the germline V gene (reference sequence). CDR3 DNA sequence: TGTGCCAGCAGCCAAGGGGGCGGACGCCCCCCCGGTGGCTACACCTTC. It is translated as CASSQGGGRPPGGYTF.

This clone appeared once. The chain has TRBV7-9 and TRBJ1-3; D not certain. Germline V gene data show CDR1 as SEHNR and CDR2 as FQNEAQ (reference sequence). V lost 2 bases and J 3 bases, leaving 8 bases between the germline ends. This CDR3 contains 14 residues. The CDR3: CASSLTGFGNTIYF. In DNA, the CDR3 is TGTGCCAGCAGCTTAACCGGGTTTGGAAACACCATATATTTT.

This clone was counted once. The chain is built from TRBV7-9 and TRBJ2-7; the D gene is possibly TRBD2 (6 bases). The CDR3 extends over 13 amino acids. In germline, CDR1 is SEHNR, CDR2 FQNEAQ (reference sequence). The ends were cut back, 5 bases at V and 5 bases at J, with 13 bases in the middle. The CDR3 reads CASSHGGVHEQYF. DNA of the CDR3: TGTGCCAGCAGCCACGGAGGGGTCCACGAGCAGTACTTC.

The chain is built from TRBV30 and TRBJ1-4; perhaps TRBD1 as D (6 bases). The germline V gene encodes CDR1 GTSNPN and CDR2 SVGIG (reference sequence). The CDR3 extends over 14 amino acids. Trimming stripped 1 base from V and 8 bases from J, with 14 bases between. The DNA for the CDR3 is TGTGCCTGGAGTGCCACCGGGGGGCTCGAAAAACTGTTTTTT. It translates to CAWSATGGLEKLFF.

The V call is TRBV10-3, the J call TRBJ1-1, with D possibly matching TRBD1 (5 bases). Trimming cost V 2 bases and J 4 bases, with 11 bases left between them. The CDR3 is 14 amino acids. CDR1 is ENHRY and CDR2 is SYGVKD in the germline V gene. CDR3 protein: CAISENRGGTEAFF. For the CDR3, the DNA is TGTGCCATCAGTGAGAATCGCGGGGGCACTGAAGCTTTCTTT.